The 29 T cell receptor beta chains below come from one sample, sequenced in a study of patients and donors after allogeneic stem cell transplantation. TCRdb redid the calling of the RT-PCR reads with MiXCR, one entry per CDR3 protein. The sample has about a million distinct CDR3 sequences; more than 15% are singletons. The sequenced sample was blood, either unsorted or a sorted T cell fraction (not recorded which). Receptor source: a human donor who was either an allogeneic HSCT recipient or a stem cell or donor lymphocyte infusion donor (not recorded which). It is not recorded whose cells these are; they may come from a transplant donor.

This chain uses TRBV21-1 with TRBJ2-5; the DNA was not compared with TRBD1, the D call given in the table. TRBV21-1 is deemed a pseudogene. This CDR3 is built from 17 residues. This CDR3 is CASSSIPGQGNQETQYF. DNA for the CDR3: TGTGCCAGCAGCAGTATCCCGGGACAGGGAAACCAAGAGACCCAGTACTTC.

In its sample, this clonotype was seen many times. The chain combines TRBV12-3 or TRBV12-4 with TRBJ1-6; 10 bases are a match to TRBD1. V lost 5 bases, J lost 8 bases, and 9 bases stayed unmatched. The CDR3 loop spans 16 amino acids. The CDR3 DNA is TGTGCCAGCAGTGCCTCAACCGGGACAGGGGATTCACCCCTCCACTTT. This translates into CASSASTGTGDSPLHF.

V usage is TRBV2 and J usage is TRBJ2-5, with D hard to call. V gave up 5 bases and J gave up 6 bases, with 4 bases separating them. CDR1 and CDR2 from the germline V gene are SNHLY and FYNNEI. This CDR3 is built from 10 residues. The CDR3 loop is CASSRQTQYF. The CDR3 DNA is TGTGCCAGCAGTCGGCAGACCCAGTACTTC. The entire variable domain, with the rest obtained from reference TRBV2 and TRBJ2-5, is as follows: EPEVTQTPSHQVTQMGQEVILRCVPISNHLYFYWYRQILGQKVEFLVSFYNNEISEKSEIFDDQFSVERPDGSNFTLKIRSTKLEDSAMYFCASSRQTQYFGPGTRLLVL.

This clonotype was counted a few times. The V gene is TRBV5-6, the J gene TRBJ2-5; TRBD1 aligns across 8 bases. The CDR3 length is 16 residues. V was clipped by 0 bases and J by 0 bases; unmatched bases: 4. CDR1 is SGHDT and CDR2 is YYEEEE in the germline V gene. The CDR3 spells CASSLARGPYQETQYF. The CDR3, as DNA: TGTGCCAGCAGCTTGGCCAGGGGGCCGTACCAAGAGACCCAGTACTTC. Full variable domain (missing parts from reference TRBV5-6 and TRBJ2-5): DAGVTQSPTHLIKTRGQQVTLRCSPKSGHDTVSWYQQALGQGPQFIFQYYEEEERQRGNFPDRFSGHQFPNYSSELNVNALLLGDSALYLCASSLARGPYQETQYFGPGTRLLVL.

V and J are TRBV2 and TRBJ1-5; D is unclear. CDR3 length: 13 amino acids. Trimming stripped 11 bases from V and 3 bases from J, with 14 bases between. Germline assignment: CDR1 SNHLY and CDR2 FYNNEI. Written as DNA, the CDR3 is TGTGCCGGACGTGAACAGTACAATCAGCCCCAGCATTTT. The encoded protein is CAGREQYNQPQHF.

The chain employs TRBV4-1 and TRBJ2-3; possibly TRBD2 for D (6 bases). This CDR3 contains 17 residues. Trimming cost V 3 bases and J 4 bases, with 20 bases left between them. CDR1 and CDR2 from the germline V gene are MGHRA and YSYEKL. The DNA of the CDR3 is TGCGCCAGCAGCCAGTATGCCGGGACCCGCGGGGCAGATACGCAGTATTTT. This gives the protein CASSQYAGTRGADTQYF.

This chain links TRBV4-2 with TRBJ2-3; no firm D call. This CDR3 is 17 amino acids long. V lost 0 bases and J lost 6, with 19 bases in between. In germline, CDR1 is LGHNA, CDR2 YNFKEQ. This chain's CDR3 is CASSQDQKQFIQDTQYF. The CDR3 nucleotides are TGTGCCAGCAGCCAAGATCAGAAACAGTTCATTCAGGATACGCAGTATTTT.

The chain joins TRBV3-1 to TRBJ2-7, with D perhaps TRBD2 (5 bases). V lost 0 bases to trimming and J lost 5 bases, with 14 bases between them. The CDR3 runs to 15 residues. Germline-derived CDR1 and CDR2 are LGHDT and YNNKEL (reference sequence). The CDR3 sequence: CASSQESSPLHEQYF. CDR3 nucleotide sequence: TGTGCCAGCAGCCAAGAGTCTAGCCCCCTCCACGAGCAGTACTTC.

The genes are TRBV30 and TRBJ1-1; the match to TRBD1 covers 8 bases. The J segment lost 2 bases and the V segment lost 1 base, leaving 6 bases of the junction unmatched. Looked up from germline, CDR1 is GTSNPN and CDR2 is SVGIG (reference sequence). The CDR3 is 15 amino acids. The CDR3 loop reads CAWSDPTGVNTEAFF. CDR3 DNA: TGTGCCTGGAGTGACCCGACAGGGGTTAACACTGAAGCTTTCTTT.

The gene calls are TRBV20-1 and TRBJ2-2; D could derive from TRBD1 or TRBD2 (7 bases each). V was clipped by 1 base and J by 4 bases, with 13 bases between them. Germline CDR1 reads DFQATT; CDR2 reads SNEGSKA (reference sequence). The CDR3 consists of 15 residues. The CDR3 DNA reads TGCAGTGCTAGAGGGACTAGGGGGCCCACCGGGGAGCTGTTTTTT. Its translation: CSARGTRGPTGELFF.

This chain joins TRBV12-3 or TRBV12-4 and TRBJ1-1; D uncertain. Trimming stripped 6 bases from V and 4 bases from J, with 18 bases between. The CDR3 runs to 15 residues. In nucleotides, the CDR3 is TGTGCCAGCAGATATGCCTCGTCTTTGGTCACTGAAGCTTTCTTT. This codes for CASRYASSLVTEAFF.

CDR3: CASSTPFGVGQETQYF. The CDR3 DNA sequence: TGCGCCAGCAGCACCCCCTTCGGGGTCGGGCAAGAGACCCAGTACTTC. This sequence joins TRBV4-1 and TRBJ2-5, with a possible D match to TRBD2 (5 bases). V was pared by 5 bases and J by 2 bases, with 18 bases between. Germline V CDR1 and CDR2: MGHRA, YSYEKL. The CDR3 has 16 residues.

The chain joins TRBV20-1 to TRBJ2-5; 7 bases line up with TRBD1. Germline CDR1 DFQATT, CDR2 SNEGSKA (reference sequence). Germline trimming cut 3 bases from V and 1 base from J; bases unmatched to any gene: 8. The length of the CDR3 is 15 residues. DNA for the CDR3: TGCAGTGCTAGTAGGGCAGGGGGTGTCCAAGAGACCCAGTACTTC. It translates to CSASRAGGVQETQYF.

The chain combines TRBV27 with TRBJ2-7, with 9 positions matching TRBD2. The CDR3 totals 14 residues. V was clipped by 7 bases and J by 0 bases; unmatched bases: 4. Germline CDR1 MNHEY, CDR2 SMNVEV (reference sequence). This CDR3 reads CASTRSGSSYEQYF. The CDR3 coding sequence is TGTGCCAGCACCCGTAGCGGGAGCTCCTACGAGCAGTACTTC.

This clonotype was detected only a few times. V and J are TRBV7-2 and TRBJ2-5; D remains unclear. The CDR3 sequence is 15 residues long. Trimming pared 4 bases from V and 0 bases from J, leaving 12 bases between. The V gene's germline CDR1 is SGHTA and CDR2 FQGNSA. CDR3 loop: CASSSPPEYQETQYF. In DNA form, the CDR3 reads TGTGCCAGCAGCTCACCCCCCGAGTACCAAGAGACCCAGTACTTC.

The chain carries TRBV9 and TRBJ2-7; D assignment may be TRBD1 or TRBD2 (5 bases each). Germline values: CDR1 SGDLS, CDR2 YYNGEE. The V end was cut by 0 bases, the J end by 2 bases, with 9 bases between. This CDR3 comprises 14 residues. DNA of the CDR3: TGTGCCAGCAGCGTAGACGTGGGGGCCTACGAGCAGTACTTC. Amino acid sequence: CASSVDVGAYEQYF.

This clonotype was seen more than once but under ten times. V usage is TRBV6-1 and J usage is TRBJ1-5, with 7 nucleotides matching TRBD1. Germline V gene sequence: CDR1 MNHNS, CDR2 SASEGT. Trimming cost V 5 bases and J 6 bases; bases outside gene matches: 10. The CDR3 has 15 amino acids. The CDR3 region has the DNA TGTGCCAGCAGTCCCGGACAGGCAGGGATTCAGCCCCAGCATTTT. It yields the protein CASSPGQAGIQPQHF.

The chain couples TRBV20-1 to TRBJ1-3, with TRBD1 identical over 8 bases. With V trimmed by 5 bases and J by 4 bases, 7 bases remained unmatched. This CDR3 is 14 amino acids long. The germline V gene has CDR1 DFQATT and CDR2 SNEGSKA (reference sequence). CDR3 bases: TGCAGTGCTGGAGGGGGGACAGGAGGAAACACCATATATTTT. It yields the protein CSAGGGTGGNTIYF.

In its sample, this clonotype was seen a few times. V gene TRBV7-2 combines with J gene TRBJ1-1, with 9 bases identical to TRBD1. Germline CDR1 is SGHTA and CDR2 is FQGNSA. The CDR3 has 15 amino acids. Unmatched junction bases numbered 11, after V lost 7 bases and J lost 5 bases. The DNA of the CDR3 is TGTGCCAGCACCCTGATACAGGGGGCGCGGACTGAAGCTTTCTTT. Translating gives CASTLIQGARTEAFF.

Only a few counts were recorded for this clonotype. V is TRBV20-1 and J is TRBJ2-7; no firm D call. Germline V CDR1 and CDR2: DFQATT, SNEGSKA (reference sequence). V gave up 3 bases and J gave up 6 bases, with 12 bases separating them. This CDR3 contains 12 residues. The CDR3 bases are TGCAGTGCTAGGGTTGTCCGGTCCGAGCAGTACTTC. Its protein product is CSARVVRSEQYF.

This chain links TRBV21-1 with TRBJ1-1; the D segment call TRBD1 is taken from the table without a DNA check. TRBV21-1 is assigned pseudogene status. The CDR3 runs 15 residues. CDR3 residues: CASIKAGREKSEAFF. As DNA, the CDR3 is TGTGCCAGCATCAAGGCCGGGAGAGAGAAGTCTGAAGCTTTCTTT.

This sequence joins TRBV6-2 or TRBV6-3 and TRBJ2-5, with D possibly matching TRBD1 (5 bases). V gave up 8 bases and J gave up 2 bases, with 15 bases separating them. The CDR3 totals 14 residues. CDR1 is MNHEY, CDR2 SVGEGT, per germline. CDR3 DNA: TGTGCCAGCTCAAACAGGATCCAACAAGAGACCCAGTACTTC. It translates to CASSNRIQQETQYF.

V gene TRBV27 combines with J gene TRBJ2-3; the D is unclear. The V end was cut by 5 bases, the J end by 4 bases, with 10 bases between. The CDR3 contains 13 residues. Looked up from germline, CDR1 is MNHEY and CDR2 is SMNVEV (reference sequence). The CDR3 DNA reads as TGTGCCAGCAGTCTAAAGACGTCAGATACGCAGTATTTT. It encodes CASSLKTSDTQYF.

J is TRBJ2-5 and V is TRBV5-1; perhaps TRBD2 as D (6 bases). Per the germline V gene, CDR1 is SGHRS and CDR2 is YFSETQ. The ends were cut back, 0 bases at V and 5 bases at J, with 11 bases in the middle. The CDR3 contains 14 residues. The CDR3 sequence is CASSLEGGVETQYF. The CDR3 region has the DNA TGCGCCAGCAGCTTGGAGGGCGGGGTTGAGACCCAGTACTTC.

J is TRBJ2-3 and V is TRBV6-1; TRBD2 agrees at 7 bases. This CDR3 region has 15 residues. Germline lookup yields CDR1 MNHNS and CDR2 SASEGT. J gave up 6 bases and V 8 bases, and 14 bases lay outside the gene matches. The CDR3 DNA reads as TGTGCCAGCCTCTCGGGGGGTGAAATATCGGATACGCAGTATTTT. It yields the protein CASLSGGEISDTQYF.

There are a few counts of this clonotype. The rearrangement links TRBV9 to TRBJ2-4; 7 nucleotides line up with TRBD2. Losses at the gene ends were 0 bases for V and 6 bases for J; bases not matched to a gene: 3. CDR3 length: 14 residues. Per germline, CDR1 SGDLS and CDR2 YYNGEE. CDR3 region: CASSVGEGRNIQYF. DNA of the CDR3: TGTGCCAGCAGCGTAGGGGAGGGGAGAAACATTCAGTACTTC.

The chain joins TRBV10-3 to TRBJ2-3; 9 nucleotides match TRBD1. The V and J ends lost 5 bases and 4 bases, in that order; junction bases with no gene match: 7. This CDR3 spans 15 amino acids. CDR1 and CDR2 from the germline V gene are ENHRY and SYGVKD. The CDR3 sequence: CAISKGQGDADTQYF. The CDR3 region has the DNA TGTGCCATCAGTAAGGGACAGGGTGATGCAGATACGCAGTATTTT.

This clonotype was detected many times. This sequence joins TRBV12-3 or TRBV12-4 and TRBJ1-1; D gene ambiguous. The CDR3 covers 14 residues. Deletions cut 6 bases from V and 4 bases from J, with 15 bases between. The CDR3 here is CASSNGYEGTEAFF. CDR3 nucleotides: TGTGCCAGCAGCAACGGATATGAGGGCACTGAAGCTTTCTTT.

The chain employs TRBV2 and TRBJ1-2, with D hard to call. The CDR3 is 14 amino acids. Germline V lookup: CDR1 SNHLY, CDR2 FYNNEI. V was cut by 7 bases and J by 4 bases, with 16 bases left in between. In nucleotides, the CDR3 is TGTGCCAGCACCGTGAACGCTCAGACCTATGGCTACACCTTC. This gives the protein CASTVNAQTYGYTF. The full variable domain, in which reference TRBV2 and TRBJ1-2 provide the parts outside the CDR3, is EPEVTQTPSHQVTQMGQEVILRCVPISNHLYFYWYRQILGQKVEFLVSFYNNEISEKSEIFDDQFSVERPDGSNFTLKIRSTKLEDSAMYFCASTVNAQTYGYTFGSGTRLTVV.